Presented here are 13 T cell receptor beta chains from one specimen sequenced in a study of blood T cell repertoires in COVID-19. Measured with immunoSEQ multiplex PCR; TCRdb has only the in-frame clones, and not every one. The data hold some 310,000 clones, with 85% to 90% observed a single time. The specimen sequenced was peripheral blood. The receptors originated from a woman in her thirties or forties with COVID-19, enrolled during active disease.

This clone has only a few counts. The chain employs TRBV10-3 and TRBJ2-7; no clear D. This CDR3 is 13 amino acids long. Germline V gene data show CDR1 as ENHRY and CDR2 as SYGVKD. Trimming left V 6 bases short and J 2 bases short, with 11 bases between. The CDR3 DNA follows: TGTGCCATCAGGATGCAAGACACCTACGAGCAGTACTTC. Its translation is CAIRMQDTYEQYF.

The CDR3 spells CASKEGWTEAFF. The CDR3 DNA is TGTGCCAGCAAGGAGGGCTGGACTGAAGCTTTCTTT. V usage is TRBV5-8 and J usage is TRBJ1-1; D not resolved. Germline CDR1 SGHTS, CDR2 YDEGEE. The CDR3 covers 12 residues. Trimming took off 6 bases at V and 5 bases at J, with 11 bases between the two ends.

The gene calls are TRBV27 and TRBJ2-2; D is uncertain. The V and J ends lost 5 bases and 3 bases respectively, with 4 bases between them. Germline V gives CDR1 MNHEY, CDR2 SMNVEV (reference sequence). This CDR3 has 12 amino acids. The CDR3 region is CASSRYTGELFF. CDR3 DNA: TGTGCCAGCAGTCGTTACACCGGGGAGCTGTTTTTT.

CDR3 sequence (DNA): TGTGCCAGCAACAGGGGAAACTATGGCTACACCTTC. Protein product: CASNRGNYGYTF. The chain combines TRBV19 with TRBJ1-2; 7 bases fit TRBD1. This CDR3 comprises 12 residues. Per the germline V gene, CDR1 is LNHDA and CDR2 is SQIVND (reference sequence). V lost 9 bases, J lost 2 bases, and 3 bases stayed unmatched. Together with reference TRBV19 and TRBJ1-2, the CDR3 gives the full variable domain: DGGITQSPKYLFRKEGQNVTLSCEQNLNHDAMYWYRQDPGQGLRLIYYSQIVNDFQKGDIAEGYSVSREKKESFPLTVTSAQKNPTAFYLCASNRGNYGYTFGSGTRLTVV.

A single count supports this clone. The chain combines TRBV24-1 with TRBJ2-1; D is possibly TRBD1 (6 bases). In germline, CDR1 is KGHDR, CDR2 SFDVKD. This CDR3 region has 13 residues. Trimming took off 3 bases at V and 5 bases at J, with 7 bases between the two ends. CDR3 DNA: TGTGCCACCAGTGATCCAGGGGACAATGAGCAGTTCTTC. Its translation: CATSDPGDNEQFF.

The chain carries TRBV7-2 and TRBJ1-4; D is ambiguous. This CDR3 has 15 residues. V was shortened by 5 bases and J by 9 bases, with 19 bases between the two germline ends. From germline, CDR1 is SGHTA and CDR2 FQGNSA. In nucleotides, the CDR3 is TGTGCCAGCAGCCAACGGTCGAGCGTACCCCAAAAACTGTTTTTT. Translated: CASSQRSSVPQKLFF.

This chain connects TRBV18 to TRBJ2-7, with a possible D match to TRBD1 (5 bases). The CDR3 has 15 residues. Trimming removed 1 base from V and 5 bases from J, with 15 bases in between. Germline V gives CDR1 KGHSH, CDR2 LQKENI. The CDR3 sequence is CASSPQEGADNEQYF. The CDR3 region has the DNA TGTGCCAGCTCACCACAGGAAGGGGCGGACAACGAGCAGTACTTC.

The CDR3 region has the DNA TGTGCCTGGAGCACGGGACAGGGGATGAGCTATGGCTACACCTTC. The encoded protein is CAWSTGQGMSYGYTF. V usage is TRBV30 and J usage is TRBJ1-2, with 10 bases fitting TRBD1. CDR1 and CDR2 from the germline V gene are GTSNPN and SVGIG (reference sequence). After removal of 3 bases from V and 4 bases from J, the junction contained 8 bases not matched to a gene. The CDR3 sequence is 15 residues long. The full variable domain, with the rest looked up from reference TRBV30 and TRBJ1-2, is SQTIHQWPATLVQPVGSPLSLECTVEGTSNPNLYWYRQAAGRGLQLLFYSVGIGQISSEVPQNLSASRPQDRQFILSSKKLLLSDSGFYLCAWSTGQGMSYGYTFGSGTRLTVV.

The rearrangement joins TRBV19 to TRBJ1-5, with D possibly matching TRBD1 (5 bases). There are 15 residues in the CDR3. Germline V lookup: CDR1 LNHDA, CDR2 SQIVND (reference sequence). Trimming stripped 4 bases from V and 0 bases from J, with 10 bases between. Here the CDR3 reads CASSTGDYSNQPQHF. In DNA, the CDR3 is TGTGCCAGTAGTACGGGGGATTATAGCAATCAGCCCCAGCATTTT.

The V and J genes are TRBV2 and TRBJ1-5, with a possible D match to TRBD1 (5 bases). Trimming took off 3 bases at V and 4 bases at J, with 10 bases between the two ends. The germline gives CDR1 SNHLY, CDR2 FYNNEI. The CDR3 is made up of 14 amino acids. CDR3 in amino acids: CASSDRTPNQPQHF. The DNA of the CDR3 is TGTGCCAGCAGTGATAGGACACCGAATCAGCCCCAGCATTTT.

The gene calls are TRBV7-3 and TRBJ1-1; 8 bases are shared with TRBD1. The CDR3 runs 14 residues. J was trimmed by 4 bases and V by 4 bases; bases with no gene match: 5. Germline lookup yields CDR1 SGHTA and CDR2 FQGTGA. CDR3 residues: CASSSDRGGTEAFF. The CDR3 DNA is TGTGCCAGCAGCTCCGACAGGGGCGGCACTGAAGCTTTCTTT.

With regard to this clone: At one end the junction does not follow the germline gene, possibly because of a read error. Written as DNA, the CDR3 is TGTGCTAGCAGCTTAGCCGGGACAGGGGGCAATGAGCAGTTCTTC. It is translated as CASSLAGTGGNEQFF. The chain uses TRBV7-7 and TRBJ2-1; 11 nucleotides line up with TRBD1. Germline V gene sequence: CDR1 SSHAT, CDR2 FNYEAQ (reference sequence). The CDR3 has 15 amino acids.

This rearrangement joins TRBV4-2 to TRBJ1-5; the D gene is possibly TRBD1 (6 bases). This CDR3 is 16 amino acids long. The germline V gene has CDR1 LGHNA and CDR2 YNFKEQ. The V end was cut by 1 base, the J end by 4 bases, with 14 bases between. The CDR3 DNA reads TGTGCCAGCAGCCAAGTGTCGACAGGTCTTAATCAGCCCCAGCATTTT. Protein: CASSQVSTGLNQPQHF.